The 30 T cell receptor beta chains below all came from one sample that was sequenced in a study of OX40 agonist ivuxolimab in advanced cancers. Sequencing was performed with immunoSEQ multiplex PCR; in TCRdb, only in-frame clones are kept and a portion is missing. The sample has about 69,000 clones, 85% to 90% seen once. This specimen was CD4+ or CD8+ T cells sorted from blood, taken in a trial of the OX40 agonist ivuxolimab. These receptors originate from an adult with an advanced solid tumor such as melanoma, head and neck, liver or kidney cancer.

The chain carries TRBV6-6 and TRBJ2-1; possible D gene TRBD1, 6 bases. Trimming shortened V by 6 bases and J by 6 bases, and 12 bases separated the two germline ends. CDR1 is MNHNY and CDR2 is SVGAGI in the germline V gene (reference sequence). The CDR3 spans 13 residues. CDR3 amino acids: CASRLLGANEQFF. CDR3 coding DNA: TGTGCCAGCAGGCTCCTGGGGGCCAATGAGCAGTTCTTC.

This chain uses TRBV5-1 with TRBJ2-7, with D tentatively TRBD1 (5 bases). The V gene lost 0 bases and the J gene lost 6 bases, with 13 bases spanning the gap. CDR1 and CDR2 (germline): SGHRS, YFSETQ. The CDR3 extends over 14 amino acids. The CDR3 bases are TGCGCCAGCAGCTTGGGGGGCGCCGGGCTCGAGCAGTACTTC. Translated, it gives CASSLGGAGLEQYF.

The rearrangement uses TRBV6-1 and TRBJ2-7; TRBD2 aligns across 9 bases. The CDR3 has 14 amino acids. V was pared by 6 bases and J by 0 bases, with 3 bases of the junction left unmatched. The germline CDR1 and CDR2 sequences are MNHNS and SASEGT. CDR3 in DNA: TGTGCCAGCAGCCTTAGCGGGAGCTCCTACGAGCAGTACTTC. Protein sequence: CASSLSGSSYEQYF.

The chain combines TRBV29-1 with TRBJ1-1; D is undetermined. The CDR3 is made up of 14 amino acids. V lost 6 bases, J lost 0 bases, and 14 bases lay in between. Germline loops: CDR1 SQVTM, CDR2 ANQGSEA. The CDR3 DNA reads TGCAGCGTGGATAGACAAATCATGAACACTGAAGCTTTCTTT. This encodes CSVDRQIMNTEAFF. The variable domain in full, with the rest retrieved from reference TRBV29-1 and TRBJ1-1, is SAVISQKPSRDICQRGTSLTIQCQVDSQVTMMFWYRQQPGQSLTLIATANQGSEATYESGFVIDKFPISRPNLTFSTLTVSNMSPEDSSIYLCSVDRQIMNTEAFFGQGTRLTVV.

The genes are TRBV27 and TRBJ1-4, with TRBD1 matching over 7 bases. The CDR3 spans 15 residues. Trimming took 2 bases from V and 5 from J; bases not matched to a gene: 5. Per the germline V gene, CDR1 is MNHEY and CDR2 is SMNVEV (reference sequence). The CDR3 protein is CASSLGFRGNEKLFF. CDR3 DNA: TGTGCCAGCAGTTTAGGATTCAGGGGGAATGAAAAACTGTTTTTT.

This clone was counted only a few times. The V and J genes are TRBV6-5 and TRBJ2-7; D gene ambiguous. This CDR3 contains 11 residues. The V end was cut by 0 bases, the J end by 6 bases, with 3 bases between. From germline, CDR1 is MNHEY and CDR2 SVGAGI. CDR3 bases: TGTGCCAGCAGTTACTCGGGCGAGCAGTACTTC. This encodes CASSYSGEQYF.

The chain joins TRBV7-6 to TRBJ2-3; D is ambiguous. Trimming pared 1 base from V and 8 bases from J, leaving 4 bases between. The CDR3 is 11 residues long. Germline V CDR1 and CDR2: SGHVS, FNYEAQ. The CDR3 spells CASSLEGTQYF. The CDR3 DNA reads as TGTGCCAGCAGCTTAGAAGGTACGCAGTATTTT.

V usage is TRBV18 and J usage is TRBJ2-5; no clear D. The V gene lost 4 bases and the J gene lost 2 bases, with 5 bases spanning the gap. The CDR3 has 12 amino acids. CDR1 is KGHSH, CDR2 LQKENI, per germline. The CDR3 is CASSRAQETQYF. Here the CDR3 DNA reads TGTGCCAGCTCACGAGCTCAAGAGACCCAGTACTTC.

The rearrangement uses TRBV7-8 and TRBJ2-7; D is ambiguous. The CDR3 sequence is 15 residues long. The germline V gene has CDR1 SGHVS and CDR2 FQNEAQ. The V and J ends lost 0 bases and 0 bases respectively, with 9 bases between them. Here the CDR3 DNA reads TGTGCCAGCAGCTTAGCAGACCTCTCCTCCTACGAGCAGTACTTC. This codes for CASSLADLSSYEQYF.

The gene calls are TRBV18 and TRBJ2-7; 7 bases align to TRBD1. J lost 4 bases, V lost 2 bases, and 5 bases had no gene match. Germline V gene data show CDR1 as KGHSH and CDR2 as LQKENI. The CDR3 totals 14 residues. CDR3 in amino acids: CASSPGQVYYEQYF. The CDR3 bases are TGTGCCAGCTCACCAGGACAGGTCTATTACGAGCAGTACTTC.

This clone was seen only a few times. The chain joins TRBV7-8 to TRBJ1-5; D is ambiguous. Trimming left V 3 bases short and J 4 bases short, with 10 bases between. The CDR3 extends over 14 amino acids. Germline CDR1 SGHVS, CDR2 FQNEAQ. The CDR3 is CASSLARRNQPQHF. CDR3 bases: TGTGCCAGCAGCTTGGCGCGGAGGAATCAGCCCCAGCATTTT.

The V gene is TRBV19, the J gene TRBJ2-7, with 10 bases identical to TRBD1. Germline-derived CDR1 and CDR2 are LNHDA and SQIVND (reference sequence). The CDR3 has 14 amino acids. With 6 bases clipped from V and 6 bases from J, the junction kept 8 bases outside the gene matches. The CDR3 bases are TGTGCCAGTAGGAAGGGACAGGGGATGGGCGAGCAGTACTTC. This sequence encodes CASRKGQGMGEQYF.

V usage is TRBV30 and J usage is TRBJ2-5; D possibly matches TRBD1 or TRBD2 (7 bases each). This CDR3 has 16 residues. The germline V gene has CDR1 GTSNPN and CDR2 SVGIG (reference sequence). V lost 0 bases and J 5 bases, leaving 19 bases between the germline ends. CDR3: CAWSVPWAGGGETQYF. In DNA, the CDR3 is TGTGCCTGGAGTGTCCCCTGGGCAGGGGGAGGGGAGACCCAGTACTTC.

The rearrangement uses TRBV18 and TRBJ2-1; D may be TRBD1 (6 bases). The V gene's germline CDR1 is KGHSH and CDR2 LQKENI. CDR3 length: 14 residues. The ends were cut back, 3 bases at V and 6 bases at J, with 12 bases in the middle. The chain's CDR3 is CASSPTGVTNEQFF. In nucleotides, the CDR3 is TGTGCCAGCTCACCGACAGGCGTCACCAATGAGCAGTTCTTC.

A single count supports this clone. The chain recombines TRBV4-2 with TRBJ2-1; 7 positions match TRBD2. CDR1 is LGHNA, CDR2 YNFKEQ, per germline. Trimming took 0 bases from V and 7 from J; bases not matched to a gene: 9. This CDR3 is built from 16 residues. This chain's CDR3 is CASSQEVAGVRNEQFF. CDR3 DNA sequence: TGTGCCAGCAGCCAAGAAGTGGCGGGAGTGAGGAATGAGCAGTTCTTC.

This clone was seen just once. The chain employs TRBV5-5 and TRBJ2-1; D is perhaps TRBD2 (6 bases). Germline assignment: CDR1 SGHKS and CDR2 YYEKEE (reference sequence). Trimming shortened V by 0 bases and J by 10 bases, and 11 bases separated the two germline ends. This CDR3 has 13 amino acids. CDR3 DNA sequence: TGTGCCAGCAGCTTGGGGGGAGGTTTAGAGCAGTTCTTC. Translating it yields CASSLGGGLEQFF.

The chain uses TRBV7-9 and TRBJ1-1; TRBD1 might be the D (6 bases). V was trimmed by 3 bases and J by 11 bases, leaving 10 bases between them. Germline CDR1 reads SEHNR; CDR2 reads FQNEAQ (reference sequence). This CDR3 is 11 amino acids long. Here the CDR3 reads CASSFDRWAFF. CDR3 coding DNA: TGTGCCAGCAGCTTCGACAGGTGGGCTTTCTTT.

The chain couples TRBV13 to TRBJ2-7; D not resolved. Trimming took off 1 base at V and 4 bases at J, with 5 bases between the two ends. The germline V gene has CDR1 PRHDT and CDR2 FYEKMQ (reference sequence). The CDR3 runs to 12 residues. The CDR3 spells CASSLVSYEQYF. The CDR3 region has the DNA TGTGCCAGCAGCTTAGTGAGTTACGAGCAGTACTTC.

In this sample, this clone turned up a few times. The chain recombines TRBV7-3 with TRBJ2-1; TRBD2 is a possible D gene (5 bases). Germline values: CDR1 SGHTA, CDR2 FQGTGA. V was pared by 2 bases and J by 7 bases, with 12 bases between. This CDR3 is built from 14 residues. CDR3 sequence (DNA): TGTGCCAGCAGCTTAGGTGGGAGTGTAAATGAGCAGTTCTTC. Protein sequence: CASSLGGSVNEQFF.

The chain carries TRBV30 and TRBJ2-5; no reliable D call. V lost 3 bases to trimming and J lost 5 bases, with 10 bases between them. The CDR3 length is 12 residues. Germline V gene data show CDR1 as GTSNPN and CDR2 as SVGIG (reference sequence). The CDR3 protein is CAWSSSSETQYF. For the CDR3, the DNA is TGTGCCTGGAGCTCCTCGAGCGAGACCCAGTACTTC.

This clone came up a few times. The rearrangement joins TRBV6-5 to TRBJ1-5; D is possibly TRBD1 (5 bases). V was clipped by 6 bases and J by 4 bases, with 13 bases between them. Germline-derived CDR1 and CDR2 are MNHEY and SVGAGI. The CDR3 totals 14 residues. CDR3 in DNA: TGTGCCAGCAGGCCCAGTAGGGGAAATCAGCCCCAGCATTTT. It is translated as CASRPSRGNQPQHF.

The chain is built from TRBV5-4 and TRBJ2-3, with 10 nucleotides matching TRBD2. J was trimmed by 3 bases and V by 5 bases; bases with no gene match: 6. The CDR3 runs 15 residues. Germline V gene lookup returns CDR1 SGHNT and CDR2 YYREEE (reference sequence). The CDR3 DNA sequence: TGTGCCAGCAGGCAAGCGGGAGGGGGAACAGATACGCAGTATTTT. This codes for CASRQAGGGTDTQYF.

V usage is TRBV10-1 and J usage is TRBJ1-1; the D gene is possibly TRBD1 (5 bases). CDR1 is WNHNN, CDR2 SYGVQD, per germline (reference sequence). The V gene lost 2 bases and the J gene lost 10 bases, with 11 bases spanning the gap. The CDR3 loop spans 12 amino acids. This chain's CDR3 is CASSEGKGVAFF. In DNA, the CDR3 is TGCGCCAGCAGTGAGGGGAAAGGGGTAGCTTTCTTT.

The chain links TRBV18 to TRBJ2-1; 8 bases are shared with TRBD2. This CDR3 spans 14 amino acids. V dropped 2 bases and J dropped 8; count of bases not matched to a gene: 5. Germline loops: CDR1 KGHSH, CDR2 LQKENI. CDR3 nucleotide sequence: TGTGCCAGCTCACCAACAAGCGGGAGTTATGAGCAGTTCTTC. Residues: CASSPTSGSYEQFF.

The chain is built from TRBV11-3 and TRBJ2-2, with a possible D match to TRBD1 (6 bases). The CDR3 has 15 residues. V gave up 4 bases and J gave up 5 bases, with 14 bases separating them. From germline, CDR1 is SGHNT and CDR2 YENEEA. In DNA, the CDR3 is TGTGCCAGCAGCTCTCAGACAGGCGGTACCGGGGAGCTGTTTTTT. It is translated as CASSSQTGGTGELFF.

This clone was detected only once. The rearrangement joins TRBV29-1 to TRBJ2-7, with 7 bases lining up with TRBD2. Per germline, CDR1 SQVTM and CDR2 ANQGSEA. The CDR3 is 11 residues long. CDR3 sequence reads: CAGVSSYEQYF. CDR3 DNA sequence: TGCGCGGGGGTCTCCTCCTACGAGCAGTACTTC.

The chain joins TRBV18 to TRBJ2-5; 7 bases match TRBD1. Germline trimming cut 5 bases from V and 2 bases from J; bases unmatched to any gene: 5. This CDR3 is built from 14 residues. The germline V gene has CDR1 KGHSH and CDR2 LQKENI. CDR3 loop: CASSAVDRQETQYF. Here the CDR3 DNA reads TGTGCCAGCTCAGCCGTGGACAGGCAAGAGACCCAGTACTTC.

This chain links TRBV28 with TRBJ2-5; no clear D gene. This CDR3 has 12 residues. The ends were cut back, 6 bases at V and 5 bases at J, with 10 bases in the middle. Germline V gene data show CDR1 as MDHEN and CDR2 as SYDVKM. CDR3 nucleotides: TGTGCCAGCAGGCAAACATTGGAGACCCAGTACTTC. Protein product: CASRQTLETQYF.

The chain is built from TRBV12-5 and TRBJ2-2, with TRBD2 matching over 8 bases. Per germline, CDR1 LGHNT and CDR2 FRNRAP. The CDR3 sequence is 17 residues long. Trimming cost V 3 bases and J 0 bases; bases outside gene matches: 6. CDR3: CASGLELSGTNTGELFF. Written as DNA, the CDR3 is TGTGCTAGTGGTTTAGAGCTTAGCGGGACGAACACCGGGGAGCTGTTTTTT.

V and J are TRBV5-4 and TRBJ2-1; D may match TRBD1 or TRBD2 (5 bases each). CDR1 and CDR2 from the germline V gene are SGHNT and YYREEE (reference sequence). V was shortened by 3 bases and J by 14 bases, with 15 bases between the two germline ends. This CDR3 has 12 amino acids. The CDR3 is CASSWGSSWEFF. The CDR3 DNA is TGTGCCAGCAGCTGGGGGTCTAGCTGGGAGTTCTTC.